The 8 T cell receptor beta chains reported below all come from one sample, sequenced in a study of blood T cell repertoires in COVID-19. TCRdb's table, derived via immunoSEQ multiplex PCR, lists solely in-frame clones and lacks some. The sample includes tens of thousands of clones, around 83% of them seen just once. The sequenced sample was peripheral blood. Receptor source: a man aged 45-65 years in a cohort sampled during active COVID-19.

The chain couples TRBV4-1 to TRBJ1-1, with D perhaps TRBD1 (5 bases). This CDR3 is 14 amino acids long. Germline V lookup: CDR1 MGHRA, CDR2 YSYEKL. V gave up 4 bases and J gave up 1 base, with 10 bases separating them. CDR3 DNA sequence: TGCGCCAGCAGCCTGGGGGGGGAGAACACTGAAGCTTTCTTT. It specifies CASSLGGENTEAFF.

This chain uses TRBV5-4 with TRBJ2-7; 9 nucleotides align to TRBD1. The CDR3 has 17 residues. Germline V gene lookup returns CDR1 SGHNT and CDR2 YYREEE (reference sequence). Trimming at V came to 2 bases and at J to 5 bases, leaving 14 bases not matched to a gene. CDR3 DNA: TGTGCCAGCAGCTTACGAATACAACCGGGACAGGGAGACGAGCAGTACTTC. This encodes CASSLRIQPGQGDEQYF. Filled out from reference TRBV5-4 and TRBJ2-7, the complete variable domain reads ETGVTQSPTHLIKTRGQQVTLRCSSQSGHNTVSWYQQALGQGPQFIFQYYREEENGRGNFPPRFSGLQFPNYSSELNVNALELDDSALYLCASSLRIQPGQGDEQYFGPGTRLTVT.

This rearrangement joins TRBV18 to TRBJ2-5; 12 bases line up with TRBD1. The CDR3 runs to 16 residues. The trim removed 5 bases at V and 4 bases at J, leaving 8 bases unmatched. Germline loops: CDR1 KGHSH, CDR2 LQKENI. CDR3 region: CASSAAGTGGLETQYF. CDR3 DNA sequence: TGTGCCAGCTCAGCCGCCGGGACAGGGGGCTTAGAGACCCAGTACTTC. The whole variable domain, remainder taken from reference TRBV18 and TRBJ2-5, is NAGVMQNPRHLVRRRGQEARLRCSPMKGHSHVYWYRQLPEEGLKFMVYLQKENIIDESGMPKERFSAEFPKEGPSILRIQQVVRGDSAAYFCASSAAGTGGLETQYFGPGTRLLVL.

This clone was observed a handful of times. The chain joins TRBV4-1 to TRBJ1-5; no reliable D call. The CDR3 length is 15 residues. Looked up from germline, CDR1 is MGHRA and CDR2 is YSYEKL. Between the trimmed V and J ends, which lost 1 base and 5 bases, there was a span of 12 bases. CDR3 DNA: TGCGCCAGCAGCCAAGTAAGGAGTGAGGATCAGCCCCAGCATTTT. This sequence encodes CASSQVRSEDQPQHF.

This chain connects TRBV4-3 to TRBJ2-7; 10 bases fit TRBD2. J gave up 2 bases and V 0 bases, and 4 bases lay outside the gene matches. CDR1 and CDR2 (germline): LGHNA, YSLEER. The CDR3 is 16 amino acids. The CDR3 loop is CASSQEFLAGAYEQYF. CDR3 sequence (DNA): TGCGCCAGCAGCCAAGAGTTCCTAGCGGGGGCCTACGAGCAGTACTTC.

The chain couples TRBV11-2 to TRBJ2-5; 7 bases line up with TRBD2. This CDR3 has 15 residues. Germline V gene data show CDR1 as SGHAT and CDR2 as FQNNGV. V lost 3 bases to trimming and J lost 5 bases; unmatched junction nucleotides: 9. CDR3 loop: CASSLQKGGSETQYF. The CDR3 nucleotides are TGTGCCAGCAGCTTGCAGAAGGGAGGGAGTGAGACCCAGTACTTC.

The J gene is TRBJ1-1, the V gene TRBV27; maybe TRBD1 (5 bases). The CDR3 runs to 13 residues. Deletions cut 6 bases from V and 1 base from J, with 9 bases between. Looked up from germline, CDR1 is MNHEY and CDR2 is SMNVEV (reference sequence). The CDR3 sequence is CASSYGGNTEAFF. The CDR3 DNA sequence: TGTGCCAGCAGCTACGGGGGGAACACTGAAGCTTTCTTT.

The CDR3 sequence is CASKGGQGNQPQHF. The CDR3 coding sequence is TGTGCCAGCAAGGGAGGGCAGGGTAATCAGCCCCAGCATTTT. The chain employs TRBV2 and TRBJ1-5, with D maybe TRBD1 (5 bases). The CDR3 is 14 amino acids. V lost 7 bases to trimming and J lost 4 bases, with 14 bases between them. CDR1 and CDR2 (germline): SNHLY, FYNNEI.